This T cell receptor (beta chain) was sequenced in a study of blood T cell repertoires in COVID-19. The J segment lost 2 bases and the V segment lost 5 bases, leaving 6 bases of the junction unmatched. The germline gives CDR1 ENHRY, CDR2 SYGVKD. The CDR3 is made up of 15 amino acids. Clones were sequenced by immunoSEQ multiplex PCR, and TCRdb holds only the in-frame ones, with some missing. The sample has 250,000 to 300,000 clones; 80% to 90% are singletons. The TCR sequence derives from an older woman with COVID-19, enrolled during active disease. This chain joins TRBV10-3 and TRBJ2-7; 10 nucleotides line up with TRBD2. The sequenced material came from peripheral blood. The DNA for the CDR3 is TGTGCCATCAGTCCCACTACTAGCGGGACCTACGAGCAGTACTTC. As protein: CAISPTTSGTYEQYF.